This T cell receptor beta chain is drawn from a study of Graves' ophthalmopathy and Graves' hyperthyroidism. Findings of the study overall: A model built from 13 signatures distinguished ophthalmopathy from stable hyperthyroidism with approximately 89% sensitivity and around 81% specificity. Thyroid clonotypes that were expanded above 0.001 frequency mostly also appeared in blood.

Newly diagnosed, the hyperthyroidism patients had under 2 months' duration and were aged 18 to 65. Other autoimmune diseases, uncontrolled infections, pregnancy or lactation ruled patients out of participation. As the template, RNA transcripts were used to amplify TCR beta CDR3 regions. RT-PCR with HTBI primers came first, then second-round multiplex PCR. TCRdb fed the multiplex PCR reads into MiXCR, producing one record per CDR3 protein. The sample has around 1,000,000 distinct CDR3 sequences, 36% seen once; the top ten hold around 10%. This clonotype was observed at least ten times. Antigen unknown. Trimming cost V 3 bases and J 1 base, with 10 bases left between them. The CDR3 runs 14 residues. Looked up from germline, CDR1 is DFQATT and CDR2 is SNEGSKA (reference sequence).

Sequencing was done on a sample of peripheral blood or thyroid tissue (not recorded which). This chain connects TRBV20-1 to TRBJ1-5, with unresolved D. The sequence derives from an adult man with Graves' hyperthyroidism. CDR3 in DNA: TGCAGTGCTAGGGAAAGGATGAGCAATCAGCCCCAGCATTTT. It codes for CSARERMSNQPQHF.